Reported below is one T cell receptor (beta chain). The antigen remains unidentified. This sample was included in a study of response to subunit inactivated influenza vaccine. Regarding the study as a whole: The authors put forward the suggestion that each seasonal influenza vaccination may bring in only a limited number of new T cells.

CDR1 MNHNS and CDR2 SASEGT come from the germline V gene. The CDR3 is 13 residues long. V was cut by 0 bases and J by 2 bases, with 5 bases left in between. TCRdb ran MiXCR on the RT-PCR reads and lists one entry per CDR3 protein. The sample lists about 300,000 distinct CDR3 sequences, 20% to 25% occurring once. V is TRBV6-1 and J is TRBJ2-7; D call uncertain. This sequence was found in a man between 50 and 75 years old who received an inactivated influenza vaccine. Sequences were derived from PBMCs from blood, sampled about 20 months after vaccination. The CDR3 DNA is TGTGCCAGCAGTGAAGCCTCTCCCTACGAGCAGTACTTC. This gives the protein CASSEASPYEQYF.